The 23 T cell receptor beta chains listed next were all sequenced from one sample in a study of CD8 T cells in ankylosing spondylitis. General study points: There was a TCR beta motif, made of fewer than 10 highly homologous variants, that appeared characteristic of ankylosing spondylitis blood.

TCRdb re-derived calls from the 5' RACE reads in MiXCR, one entry per CDR3 protein. The sample yields roughly 470,000 distinct CDR3 sequences, roughly 25% seen once. Antigen specificity for these receptors is unknown. The sample consisted of blood, either unsorted or a sorted T cell fraction (not recorded which). These receptors originate from a male donor with ankylosing spondylitis.

In its sample, this clonotype was seen a few times. This chain uses TRBV12-5 with TRBJ2-1; 8 nucleotides line up with TRBD2. V gave up 5 bases and J gave up 4 bases; unmatched junction bases: 7. Per germline, CDR1 LGHNT and CDR2 FRNRAP. The length of the CDR3 is 15 residues. CDR3 loop: CASGPGGVRYNEQFF. CDR3 DNA: TGTGCTAGTGGTCCCGGGGGGGTAAGATACAATGAGCAGTTCTTC.

The CDR3 DNA is TGTGCCAGCAGTTTAGCATACAGGGGCACTGAAGCTTTCTTT. Its protein is CASSLAYRGTEAFF. V gene TRBV12-3 or TRBV12-4 combines with J gene TRBJ1-1; 7 positions match TRBD1. The CDR3 runs 14 residues. The ends lost 0 bases at V and 4 bases at J; junction bases unmatched: 2.

This clonotype was recorded a few times. The chain couples TRBV14 to TRBJ2-4, with D perhaps matching TRBD2 (6 bases). The germline V and J ends were trimmed by 0 bases and 7 bases, with 13 bases remaining between them. CDR3 length: 15 residues. The germline gives CDR1 SGHDN, CDR2 FVKESK. CDR3 nucleotide sequence: TGTGCCAGCAGCCAAGATGCGGGGTTGAGGAACATTCAGTACTTC. Amino acid sequence: CASSQDAGLRNIQYF.

V usage is TRBV6-5 and J usage is TRBJ2-6; D gene uncertain. Germline-derived CDR1 and CDR2 are MNHEY and SVGAGI. The CDR3 is 17 residues long. The germline V and J ends were trimmed by 3 bases and 4 bases, with 16 bases remaining between them. CDR3 bases: TGTGCCAGCAGTTATAAAGCGTCTCAGGCAGGGGCCAACGTCCTGACTTTC. Amino acids: CASSYKASQAGANVLTF.

This clonotype was counted between two and nine times. V is TRBV20-1 and J is TRBJ1-1, with 7 bases fitting TRBD1. CDR1 and CDR2 (germline): DFQATT, SNEGSKA (reference sequence). The CDR3 length is 14 residues. V gave up 3 bases and J gave up 2 bases; unmatched junction bases: 6. CDR3 bases: TGCAGTGCTAGGCGGACAGGTTTTAACACTGAAGCTTTCTTT. Encoded protein: CSARRTGFNTEAFF.

This clonotype occurred many times. The CDR3 protein is CSVVTGTNSYEQYF. The CDR3 DNA sequence: TGCAGCGTTGTTACAGGGACCAACTCCTACGAGCAGTACTTC. The V gene is TRBV29-1, the J gene TRBJ2-7; a possible D gene is TRBD1 (6 bases). Deletions cut 4 bases from V and 0 bases from J, with 13 bases between. The CDR3 totals 14 residues. Germline CDR1 reads SQVTM; CDR2 reads ANQGSEA.

The CDR3 reads CASHLGGTGEQYF. The CDR3 DNA sequence: TGTGCCAGCCACCTAGGGGGTACGGGGGAGCAGTACTTC. This chain connects TRBV2 to TRBJ2-7, with TRBD1 as a possible D gene (6 bases). The germline V and J ends were trimmed by 8 bases and 7 bases, with 18 bases remaining between them. CDR1 SNHLY and CDR2 FYNNEI come from the germline V gene. The CDR3 is 13 residues long. Full variable domain (rest looked up from reference TRBV2 and TRBJ2-7): EPEVTQTPSHQVTQMGQEVILRCVPISNHLYFYWYRQILGQKVEFLVSFYNNEISEKSEIFDDQFSVERPDGSNFTLKIRSTKLEDSAMYFCASHLGGTGEQYFGPGTRLTVT.

This clonotype was recorded a few times. V usage is TRBV20-1 and J usage is TRBJ2-1; D perhaps matches TRBD1 (5 bases). CDR1 and CDR2 from the germline V gene are DFQATT and SNEGSKA (reference sequence). The CDR3 is made up of 13 amino acids. V was clipped by 7 bases and J by 1 base, with 11 bases between them. The CDR3 loop reads CSGTRDSYNEQFF. The CDR3 DNA reads as TGCAGTGGAACCAGGGATTCCTACAATGAGCAGTTCTTC.

This clonotype was counted only a few times. This chain uses TRBV2 with TRBJ2-7; D ambiguous. Trimming removed 8 bases at V and 3 bases at J, with 8 bases between. Germline V gene sequence: CDR1 SNHLY, CDR2 FYNNEI. This CDR3 region has 11 residues. The CDR3 is CASESNYEQYV. DNA for the CDR3: TGTGCCAGCGAGTCCAACTACGAGCAGTACGTC.

This clonotype was counted between two and nine times. The chain uses TRBV5-5 and TRBJ2-7; 10 bases are shared with TRBD1. The V segment lost 4 bases and the J segment 6 bases; nucleotides outside the gene matches: 7. The CDR3 covers 14 residues. Germline V gene sequence: CDR1 SGHKS, CDR2 YYEKEE (reference sequence). CDR3 loop: CASSPLTGGFEQYF. The CDR3, as DNA: TGTGCCAGCAGCCCTCTGACAGGGGGCTTCGAGCAGTACTTC.

This clonotype was observed a few times. V is TRBV12-3 or TRBV12-4 and J is TRBJ2-5, with D uncertain. This CDR3 comprises 13 residues. V was cut by 5 bases and J by 5 bases, with 12 bases left in between. CDR3 loop: CASSRDPGETQYF. For the CDR3, the DNA is TGTGCCAGCAGTCGCGACCCCGGGGAGACCCAGTACTTC.

The rearrangement links TRBV12-3 or TRBV12-4 to TRBJ1-4; D is unclear. Between the trimmed V and J ends, which lost 2 bases and 3 bases, there was a span of 7 bases. CDR3 size: 14 residues. In DNA form, the CDR3 reads TGTGCCAGCAGTTTATTGCGGTCTAATGAAAAACTGTTTTTT. This gives the protein CASSLLRSNEKLFF.

This chain uses TRBV3-1 with TRBJ2-5; 13 bases are shared with TRBD2. V shed 4 bases, J shed 4 bases, and the junction held 6 bases outside the gene matches. The germline V gene encodes CDR1 LGHDT and CDR2 YNNKEL (reference sequence). CDR3 size: 16 residues. CDR3 residues: CASSPRLAGGRETQYF. The CDR3 region has the DNA TGTGCCAGCAGCCCAAGACTAGCGGGAGGTAGAGAGACCCAGTACTTC.

The chain couples TRBV18 to TRBJ1-4; D gene ambiguous. The V and J ends lost 2 bases and 7 bases respectively, with 11 bases between them. The CDR3 totals 14 residues. Germline-derived CDR1 and CDR2 are KGHSH and LQKENI. For the CDR3, the DNA is TGTGCCAGCTCACCAGCGCAGTCGAGTGAAAAACTGTTTTTT. The encoded protein is CASSPAQSSEKLFF.

This clonotype appeared a single time. The rearrangement links TRBV2 to TRBJ1-5; perhaps TRBD1 as D (5 bases). Trimming took 6 bases from V and 0 from J, leaving 18 bases between them. Per germline, CDR1 SNHLY and CDR2 FYNNEI. The CDR3 extends over 17 amino acids. CDR3 in amino acids: CASSSQTAPYSNQPQHF. The CDR3 DNA sequence: TGTGCCAGCAGCTCGCAGACAGCACCTTATAGCAATCAGCCCCAGCATTTT.

This clonotype was seen a few times. The chain carries TRBV20-1 and TRBJ2-1, with TRBD1 matching over 8 bases. V was clipped by 6 bases and J by 3 bases; unmatched bases: 7. CDR1 is DFQATT and CDR2 is SNEGSKA in the germline V gene (reference sequence). This CDR3 spans 14 amino acids. CDR3 bases: TGCAGTGCCGCGGGACAGGATAACTACAATGAGCAGTTCTTC. Encoded protein: CSAAGQDNYNEQFF.

The V call is TRBV5-6, the J call TRBJ2-1; TRBD2 agrees at 9 bases. This CDR3 region has 18 residues. The V gene end was trimmed by 0 bases and the J gene end by 0 bases; junction bases not matched to a gene: 7. Germline CDR1 reads SGHDT; CDR2 reads YYEEEE. The chain's CDR3 is CASSLVRAGGNSYNEQFF. The CDR3 coding sequence is TGTGCCAGCAGCTTGGTTCGAGCGGGAGGAAACTCCTACAATGAGCAGTTCTTC.

The chain carries TRBV11-2 and TRBJ1-2, with D possibly matching TRBD1 (5 bases). Trimming removed 5 bases from V and 1 base from J, with 17 bases in between. CDR1 is SGHAT and CDR2 is FQNNGV in the germline V gene. This CDR3 has 16 residues. The CDR3 bases are TGTGCCAGCAGCCGCTTGACAGAGAGTCTTAACTATGGCTACACCTTC. This translates into CASSRLTESLNYGYTF.

J is TRBJ2-3 and V is TRBV10-3; 7 bases map to TRBD2. Germline CDR1 and CDR2: ENHRY and SYGVKD. The CDR3 loop spans 15 amino acids. J gave up 5 bases and V 8 bases, and 13 bases lay outside the gene matches. Written as DNA, the CDR3 is TGTGCCATCCGAAAAGGGGCGGGAGCTAAAGATACGCAGTATTTT. Protein product: CAIRKGAGAKDTQYF.

This clonotype was observed a few times. The V call is TRBV5-1, the J call TRBJ2-7; D possibly corresponds to TRBD1 (6 bases). Germline V gives CDR1 SGHRS, CDR2 YFSETQ. This CDR3 is built from 13 residues. V lost 7 bases, J lost 2 bases, and 13 bases lay in between. Here the CDR3 reads CASGLGQTYEQYF. The CDR3 bases are TGCGCCAGCGGGTTAGGACAGACCTACGAGCAGTACTTC.

This clonotype appeared a few times. The rearrangement joins TRBV10-3 to TRBJ2-2; D may correspond to TRBD1 or TRBD2 (5 bases each). The CDR3 is 13 residues long. CDR1 and CDR2 from the germline V gene are ENHRY and SYGVKD. Trimming stripped 5 bases from V and 5 bases from J, with 9 bases between. The DNA for the CDR3 is TGTGCCATCAGTCAAGGGACGACCGGGGAGCTGTTTTTT. Its translation: CAISQGTTGELFF.

This clonotype has a count of ten or more. DNA for the CDR3: TGTGCCAGCAGGCGGGACTTAGCTACGAATGAGCAGTTCTTC. Translating it yields CASRRDLATNEQFF. This chain connects TRBV7-9 to TRBJ2-1; D is possibly TRBD2 (6 bases). The CDR3 is made up of 14 amino acids. Germline CDR1 SEHNR, CDR2 FQNEAQ (reference sequence). V was pared by 6 bases and J by 7 bases, with 16 bases between.

A few counts support this clonotype. The chain combines TRBV3-1 with TRBJ2-1; D is uncertain. CDR1 and CDR2 (germline): LGHDT, YNNKEL (reference sequence). The CDR3 loop spans 15 amino acids. V was shortened by 5 bases and J by 8 bases, with 19 bases between the two germline ends. CDR3 DNA: TGTGCCAGCAGCGGAAGTGGTACCATCGGCGATGAGCAGTTCTTC. Translating gives CASSGSGTIGDEQFF.